This T cell receptor beta chain is from a study of T-cell reconstitution after alpha-beta-depleted transplantation in children. Findings and caveats of the study: T-cell counts and diversity at one year post-transplant came mainly from newly produced T cells. Where some patients showed high TCRbeta diversity at day 60, it came from recipient T cells and thymic progenitors that had survived. Reported findings indicate that, about two months after transplant, alpha-beta T cells came from several hundred expanded clones, which were derived from non-depleted graft cells.

This clonotype showed up just a few times. Its target is not known. The germline V gene has CDR1 SGHNT and CDR2 YENEEA. Trimming cost V 5 bases and J 3 bases, with 20 bases left between them. The CDR3 covers 17 residues. TCRbeta library preparation incorporated unique molecular identifiers. TCRdb re-derived calls from the PCR reads in MiXCR, one entry per CDR3 protein. The sample contains roughly 100,000 distinct CDR3 sequences, roughly 7.2% of which appear only once. The rearrangement links TRBV11-3 to TRBJ2-1, with D perhaps given as TRBD1 or TRBD2 (6 bases each). The sequence derives from a boy aged 2 to 10 with acute lymphoblastic leukemia, due to receive a stem cell transplant. The material was PBMCs, obtained before TCRalphabeta/CD19-depleted stem cell transplant. CDR3 region: CASSGGGTGLNYNEQFF. CDR3 nucleotides: TGTGCCAGCAGCGGGGGCGGAACAGGACTAAACTACAATGAGCAGTTCTTC. Together with reference TRBV11-3 and TRBJ2-1, the CDR3 gives the full variable domain: EAGVVQSPRYKIIEKKQPVAFWCNPISGHNTLYWYLQNLGQGPELLIRYENEEAVDDSQLPKDRFSAERLKGVDSTLKIQPAELGDSAVYLCASSGGGTGLNYNEQFFGPGTRLTVL.